These 26 T cell receptor beta chains were all obtained from the same sample, sequenced in a study of T cell responses to AZD1222 COVID-19 vaccine. The assay was immunoSEQ multiplex PCR, and TCRdb's table has in-frame clones only and misses some. In the table there are 200,000 or so clones, about 90% of which are singletons. Sample: peripheral blood, taken on day 0 of MenACWY control vaccination. Receptors originate from an adult in good health.

The chain carries TRBV6-1 and TRBJ1-4; D unclear. The CDR3 contains 13 residues. V lost 3 bases and J 8 bases, leaving 10 bases between the germline ends. Germline CDR1 is MNHNS and CDR2 is SASEGT. The DNA for the CDR3 is TGTGCCAGCAGTGATCCGGGTGGGGAAAAACTGTTTTTT. It specifies CASSDPGGEKLFF.

The chain links TRBV10-3 to TRBJ2-7; 13 bases line up with TRBD2. V shed 6 bases, J shed 2 bases, and the junction held 13 bases outside the gene matches. CDR3 length equals 18 residues. Germline V gene data show CDR1 as ENHRY and CDR2 as SYGVKD. In DNA, the CDR3 is TGTGCCATCAGGCGTACTAGCGGGAGGGCCATTGTGGCCTACGAGCAGTACTTC. It is translated as CAIRRTSGRAIVAYEQYF.

The rearrangement links TRBV2 to TRBJ1-5; no clear D. In germline, CDR1 is SNHLY, CDR2 FYNNEI. The CDR3 is made up of 13 amino acids. Trimming removed 5 bases at V and 0 bases at J, with 5 bases between. CDR3 amino acids: CASSWSSNQPQHF. The CDR3 nucleotides are TGTGCCAGCAGTTGGTCTAGCAATCAGCCCCAGCATTTT.

As to this clone: Other DNA sequences from this sample encode an identical CDR3 as well. The rearrangement joins TRBV28 to TRBJ1-4, with no clear D. Germline CDR1 and CDR2: MDHEN and SYDVKM. The CDR3 totals 16 residues. Trimming left V 6 bases short and J 0 bases short, with 14 bases between. The CDR3 spells CASSPAGFPTNEKLFF. The CDR3 DNA is TGTGCCAGCAGCCCCGCCGGATTCCCAACTAATGAAAAACTGTTTTTT.

The chain recombines TRBV28 with TRBJ2-7; D gene unclear. The CDR3 is 13 amino acids. Trimming removed 0 bases at V and 2 bases at J, with 5 bases between. Germline loops: CDR1 MDHEN, CDR2 SYDVKM. CDR3 nucleotides: TGTGCCAGCAGTTTATGGGGTGCCTACGAGCAGTACTTC. The encoded protein is CASSLWGAYEQYF.

The V and J genes are TRBV7-8 and TRBJ1-2; D might be TRBD1 (5 bases). CDR3 length: 16 amino acids. V lost 1 base, J lost 1 base, and 13 bases lay in between. From germline, CDR1 is SGHVS and CDR2 FQNEAQ. The CDR3: CASSLVPGLFNYGYTF. The DNA for the CDR3 is TGTGCCAGCAGCTTAGTCCCAGGGCTTTTTAACTATGGCTACACCTTC.

The J gene is TRBJ1-6, the V gene TRBV14; D might be TRBD1 (5 bases). The CDR3 has 14 amino acids. Germline CDR1 SGHDN, CDR2 FVKESK. Trimming removed 4 bases from V and 9 bases from J, with 13 bases in between. The CDR3 reads CASSLAPGGSPLHF. The CDR3 nucleotides are TGTGCCAGCAGCCTCGCCCCGGGGGGTTCACCCCTCCACTTT.

This chain joins TRBV20-1 and TRBJ1-2; TRBD1 is a possible D gene (6 bases). Trimming cost V 3 bases and J 6 bases, with 17 bases left between them. The germline V gene encodes CDR1 DFQATT and CDR2 SNEGSKA (reference sequence). This CDR3 region has 14 residues. CDR3 sequence (DNA): TGCAGTGCTAGTCTACAGGGTCGGGATCATGGCTACACCTTC. Protein sequence: CSASLQGRDHGYTF.

This clone was detected only a few times. The rearrangement joins TRBV30 to TRBJ2-7, with TRBD1 matching 7 bases. Germline loops: CDR1 GTSNPN, CDR2 SVGIG (reference sequence). The CDR3 loop spans 12 amino acids. The V segment lost 8 bases and the J segment 4 bases; nucleotides outside the gene matches: 8. CDR3 DNA sequence: TGTGCCGGAAACAGGGGTGGTTACGAGCAGTACTTC. As protein: CAGNRGGYEQYF.

This chain uses TRBV5-1 with TRBJ2-5; 8 nucleotides agree with TRBD1. The V segment lost 0 bases and the J segment 2 bases; nucleotides outside the gene matches: 3. This CDR3 region has 15 residues. Germline CDR1 is SGHRS and CDR2 is YFSETQ. CDR3 amino acids: CASSLGDRKQETQYF. The CDR3 region has the DNA TGCGCCAGCAGCTTGGGGGACAGGAAACAAGAGACCCAGTACTTC.

The chain couples TRBV30 to TRBJ1-5, with D unresolved. Trimming shortened V by 0 bases and J by 4 bases, and 13 bases separated the two germline ends. In germline, CDR1 is GTSNPN, CDR2 SVGIG (reference sequence). This CDR3 is built from 15 residues. The CDR3 nucleotides read TGTGCCTGGAGTGTTGGAAGAGGTCAGAATCAGCCCCAGCATTTT. It yields the protein CAWSVGRGQNQPQHF.

The chain employs TRBV6-5 and TRBJ1-6, with 9 bases aligning to TRBD1. The CDR3 totals 14 residues. Germline loops: CDR1 MNHEY, CDR2 SVGAGI. The V segment lost 8 bases and the J segment 7 bases; nucleotides outside the gene matches: 6. The CDR3 DNA is TGTGCCAGCCGCACAGGGGGCGAAAATTCACCCCTCCACTTT. Translating gives CASRTGGENSPLHF.

The CDR3 DNA reads TGTGCCAGCAGCTCCCAGTGGGACACTGAAGCTTTCTTT. This codes for CASSSQWDTEAFF. This rearrangement joins TRBV7-2 to TRBJ1-1; D not resolved. Trimming removed 4 bases at V and 3 bases at J, with 9 bases between. The CDR3 runs 13 residues. Germline V gives CDR1 SGHTA, CDR2 FQGNSA.

V is TRBV7-6 and J is TRBJ1-1; 10 bases match TRBD1. J was trimmed by 6 bases and V by 4 bases; bases with no gene match: 2. Germline loops: CDR1 SGHVS, CDR2 FNYEAQ. CDR3 length: 13 amino acids. The CDR3, as DNA: TGTGCCAGCAGCTACGGACAGGGGGCTGAAGCTTTCTTT. It encodes CASSYGQGAEAFF.

The rearrangement links TRBV6-2 or TRBV6-3 to TRBJ1-6, with D tentatively TRBD1 (5 bases). The germline CDR1 and CDR2 sequences are MNHEY and SVGEGT. CDR3 length equals 12 residues. V gave up 5 bases and J gave up 9 bases, with 8 bases separating them. CDR3 sequence reads: CASSRRVSPLHF. The CDR3 coding sequence is TGTGCCAGCAGTCGCAGGGTTTCACCCCTCCACTTT.

The gene calls are TRBV7-8 and TRBJ2-7, with D possibly TRBD2 on 5 matching bases. The CDR3 length is 13 residues. V was cut by 5 bases and J by 2 bases, with 10 bases left in between. From germline, CDR1 is SGHVS and CDR2 FQNEAQ. CDR3 sequence reads: CASSHRGAYEQYF. The CDR3 DNA sequence: TGTGCCAGCAGCCACCGGGGAGCCTACGAGCAGTACTTC.

V usage is TRBV6-5 and J usage is TRBJ2-5, with D possibly matching TRBD1 (6 bases). This CDR3 is built from 15 residues. Per germline, CDR1 MNHEY and CDR2 SVGAGI. V shed 5 bases and J shed 0 bases, with 13 bases lying between them. This CDR3 reads CASSNFRGYQETQYF. The CDR3 DNA reads TGTGCCAGCAGTAATTTCAGGGGATACCAAGAGACCCAGTACTTC.

The chain couples TRBV4-3 to TRBJ1-1; possibly TRBD1 for D (6 bases). This CDR3 spans 16 amino acids. Trimming shortened V by 0 bases and J by 0 bases, and 11 bases separated the two germline ends. CDR1 and CDR2 from the germline V gene are LGHNA and YSLEER. CDR3 sequence: CASSQELGAMNTEAFF. CDR3 coding DNA: TGCGCCAGCAGCCAAGAACTGGGGGCCATGAACACTGAAGCTTTCTTT.

The chain has TRBV19 and TRBJ2-2, with D maybe TRBD1 (6 bases). Per germline, CDR1 LNHDA and CDR2 SQIVND (reference sequence). The V end was cut by 6 bases, the J end by 0 bases, with 20 bases between. The CDR3 extends over 18 amino acids. The CDR3 is CASSHTLGGKANTGELFF. The CDR3 DNA reads as TGTGCCAGTAGCCATACACTAGGGGGAAAAGCGAACACCGGGGAGCTGTTTTTT.

The rearrangement joins TRBV27 to TRBJ1-2; D not certain. This CDR3 is built from 14 residues. Germline CDR1 reads MNHEY; CDR2 reads SMNVEV (reference sequence). Trimming took off 0 bases at V and 2 bases at J, with 7 bases between the two ends. The CDR3 spells CASSLSGRNYGYTF. The CDR3 coding sequence is TGTGCCAGCAGTTTATCTGGCCGAAACTATGGCTACACCTTC.

V gene TRBV28 combines with J gene TRBJ1-4; the D is unclear. V was shortened by 8 bases and J by 7 bases, with 5 bases between the two germline ends. Germline V gene data show CDR1 as MDHEN and CDR2 as SYDVKM. The CDR3 totals 10 residues. The CDR3 spells CASGVEKLFF. The DNA of the CDR3 is TGTGCCAGCGGGGTTGAAAAACTGTTTTTT.

This clone was recorded a few times. CDR3 loop: CAISYSGVYNEQFF. The CDR3 nucleotides read TGTGCCATCAGTTATAGCGGGGTATACAATGAGCAGTTCTTC. This chain uses TRBV10-3 with TRBJ2-1, with 8 bases fitting TRBD2. J lost 4 bases, V lost 5 bases, and 4 bases had no gene match. Germline CDR1 ENHRY, CDR2 SYGVKD. The CDR3 runs to 14 residues.

V is TRBV30 and J is TRBJ2-7; 10 bases match TRBD1. CDR1 and CDR2 from the germline V gene are GTSNPN and SVGIG (reference sequence). V shed 1 base and J 5 bases; nucleotides not matched to a gene: 5. The CDR3 consists of 14 residues. For the CDR3, the DNA is TGTGCCTGGAGTGACGGGACAGGGGTCGACGAGCAGTACTTC. Translation: CAWSDGTGVDEQYF.

The V call is TRBV28, the J call TRBJ1-2; TRBD1 matches 8 bases. The CDR3 sequence is 15 residues long. The germline gives CDR1 MDHEN, CDR2 SYDVKM. Trimming at V came to 5 bases and at J to 5 bases, leaving 10 bases not matched to a gene. The CDR3 here is CASSIPDRDGYGYTF. DNA for the CDR3: TGTGCCAGCAGTATTCCGGACAGGGACGGTTATGGCTACACCTTC.

J is TRBJ1-4 and V is TRBV6-1; 7 bases fit TRBD1. V was pared by 4 bases and J by 3 bases, with 8 bases of the junction left unmatched. CDR1 is MNHNS and CDR2 is SASEGT in the germline V gene. The CDR3 runs to 16 residues. The CDR3 DNA reads TGTGCCAGCAGTGTAATCGACAGGGATCCTAATGAAAAACTGTTTTTT. Translation gives CASSVIDRDPNEKLFF.

The gene calls are TRBV6-6 and TRBJ2-2; D remains unclear. The germline CDR1 and CDR2 sequences are MNHNY and SVGAGI (reference sequence). The CDR3 is 12 amino acids. V shed 7 bases and J shed 8 bases, with 11 bases lying between them. CDR3 protein: CASTVGSGELFF. The CDR3 nucleotides read TGTGCCAGCACCGTGGGGTCGGGGGAGCTGTTTTTT.